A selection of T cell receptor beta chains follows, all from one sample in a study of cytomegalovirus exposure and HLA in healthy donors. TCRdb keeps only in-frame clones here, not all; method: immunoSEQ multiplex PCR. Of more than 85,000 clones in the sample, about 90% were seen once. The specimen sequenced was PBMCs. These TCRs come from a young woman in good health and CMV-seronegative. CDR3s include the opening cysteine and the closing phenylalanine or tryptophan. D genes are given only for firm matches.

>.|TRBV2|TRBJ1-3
CASSEARGNTIYF
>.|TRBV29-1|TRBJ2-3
CSVVQDYNPTDTQYF
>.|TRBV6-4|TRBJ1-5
CASSDSIGATVLNQPQHF
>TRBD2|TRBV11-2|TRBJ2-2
CASSTGLAGESTGELFF
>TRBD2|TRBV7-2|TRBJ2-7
CASSWTRELEQYF
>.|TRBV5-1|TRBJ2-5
CASSFTSVEETQYF
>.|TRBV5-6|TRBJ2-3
CASSLGPSGDTQYF
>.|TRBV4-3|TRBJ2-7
CASSQEPDPFYEQYF
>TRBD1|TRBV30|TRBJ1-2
CAWSVGRGLFSLRSYTF
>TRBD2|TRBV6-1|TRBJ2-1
CASSRAGLDYNEQFF
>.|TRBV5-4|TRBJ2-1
CASSPELGEVGFF
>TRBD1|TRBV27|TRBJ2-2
CASRDRHNTGELFF
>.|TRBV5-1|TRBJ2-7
CASSYPGTYEQYF
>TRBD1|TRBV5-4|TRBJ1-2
CASSARDRGLYGYTF
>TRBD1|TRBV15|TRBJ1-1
CATSGYRGRRTEAFF
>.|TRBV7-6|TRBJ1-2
CASSLGRYRTPNYGYTF
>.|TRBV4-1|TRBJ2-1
CASSQDWSTIVPYNEQFF
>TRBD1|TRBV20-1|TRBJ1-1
CQGVLNTEAFF
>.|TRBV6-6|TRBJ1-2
CASRPTQGDYGYTF
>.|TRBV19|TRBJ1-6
CASSSRQVYSPLHF
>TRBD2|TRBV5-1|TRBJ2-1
CASSREAPYNEQFF
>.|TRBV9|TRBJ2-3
CASSVASDTQYF
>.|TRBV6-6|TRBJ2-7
CASSYSSGPYEQYF
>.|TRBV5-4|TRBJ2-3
CASSRREGADTQYF
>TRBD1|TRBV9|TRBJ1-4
CASSARQGYNEKLFF
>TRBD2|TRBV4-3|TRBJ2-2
CASSPSGGLNTGELFF
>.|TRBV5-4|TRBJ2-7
CASSLWPGSYEQYF
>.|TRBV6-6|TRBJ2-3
CASTLGHTQYF
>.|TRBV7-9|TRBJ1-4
CASSLVGGNHEKLFF
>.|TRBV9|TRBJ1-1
CASSVTGYTEAFF
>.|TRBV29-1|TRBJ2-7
CSVVPPGNYEQYF
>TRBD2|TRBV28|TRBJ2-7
CASSLPMPSGNSYEQYF
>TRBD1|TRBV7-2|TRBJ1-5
CASSLAQGGQPQHF
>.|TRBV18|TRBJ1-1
CASSPSGLEAFF
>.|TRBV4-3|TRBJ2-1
CASSQDRGEAYNEQFF